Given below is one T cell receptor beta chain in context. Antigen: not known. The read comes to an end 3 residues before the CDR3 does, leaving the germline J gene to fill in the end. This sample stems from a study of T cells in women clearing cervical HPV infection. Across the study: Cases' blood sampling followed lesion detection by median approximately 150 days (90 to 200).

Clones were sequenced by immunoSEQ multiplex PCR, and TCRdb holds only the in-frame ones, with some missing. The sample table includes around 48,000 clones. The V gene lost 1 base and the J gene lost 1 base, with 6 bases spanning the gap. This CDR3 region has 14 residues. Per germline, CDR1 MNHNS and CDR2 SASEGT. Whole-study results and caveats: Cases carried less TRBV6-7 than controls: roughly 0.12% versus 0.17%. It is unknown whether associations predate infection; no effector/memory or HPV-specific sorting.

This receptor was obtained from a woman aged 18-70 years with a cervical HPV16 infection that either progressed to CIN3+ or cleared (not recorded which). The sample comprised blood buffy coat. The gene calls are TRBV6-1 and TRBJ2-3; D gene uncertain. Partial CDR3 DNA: TGTGCCAGCAGTGAAGGCCCGGGCACAGATACG. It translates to CASSEGPGTDT. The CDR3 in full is CASSEGPGTDTQYF.